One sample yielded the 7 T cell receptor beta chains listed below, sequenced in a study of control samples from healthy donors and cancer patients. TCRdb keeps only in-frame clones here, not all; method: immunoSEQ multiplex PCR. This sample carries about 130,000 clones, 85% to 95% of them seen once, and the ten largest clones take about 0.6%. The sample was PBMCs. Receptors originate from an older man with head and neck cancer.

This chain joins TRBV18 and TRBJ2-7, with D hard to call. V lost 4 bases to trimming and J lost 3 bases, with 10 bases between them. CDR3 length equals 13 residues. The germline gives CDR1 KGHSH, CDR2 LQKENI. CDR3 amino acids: CASSQLGSYEQYF. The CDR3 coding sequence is TGTGCCAGCTCACAACTGGGCAGCTACGAGCAGTACTTC.

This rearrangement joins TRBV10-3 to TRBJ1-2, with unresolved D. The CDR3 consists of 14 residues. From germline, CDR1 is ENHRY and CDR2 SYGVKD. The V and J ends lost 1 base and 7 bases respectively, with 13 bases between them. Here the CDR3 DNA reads TGTGCCATCAGTGAGTACGGCCCGCCGGGTGGCTACACCTTC. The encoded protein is CAISEYGPPGGYTF.

The CDR3 region has the DNA TGTGCCAGCAGCTTGGGATATTCGGATACGCAGTATTTT. Its translation: CASSLGYSDTQYF. The chain links TRBV5-6 to TRBJ2-3; unclear D gene. V was clipped by 0 bases and J by 6 bases, with 8 bases between them. Looked up from germline, CDR1 is SGHDT and CDR2 is YYEEEE. This CDR3 spans 13 amino acids.

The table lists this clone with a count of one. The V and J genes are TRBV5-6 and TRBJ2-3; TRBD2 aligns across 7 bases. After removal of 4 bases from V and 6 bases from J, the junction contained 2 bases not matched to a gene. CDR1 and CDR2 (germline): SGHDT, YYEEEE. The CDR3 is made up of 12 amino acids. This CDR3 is CASSPGGDTQYF. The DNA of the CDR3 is TGTGCCAGCAGCCCCGGGGGGGATACGCAGTATTTT.

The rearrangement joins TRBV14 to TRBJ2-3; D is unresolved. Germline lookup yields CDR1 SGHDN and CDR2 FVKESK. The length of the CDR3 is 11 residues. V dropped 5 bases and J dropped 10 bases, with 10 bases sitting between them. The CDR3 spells CASSSGVAQYF. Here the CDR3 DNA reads TGTGCCAGCAGCTCCGGAGTGGCGCAGTATTTT.

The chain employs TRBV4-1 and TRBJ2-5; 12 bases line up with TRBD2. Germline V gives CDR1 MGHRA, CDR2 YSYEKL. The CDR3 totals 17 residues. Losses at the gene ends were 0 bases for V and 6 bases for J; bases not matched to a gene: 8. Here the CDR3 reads CASSQDQLAGGQKTQYF. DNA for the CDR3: TGCGCCAGCAGCCAAGATCAGCTAGCGGGGGGGCAAAAGACCCAGTACTTC.

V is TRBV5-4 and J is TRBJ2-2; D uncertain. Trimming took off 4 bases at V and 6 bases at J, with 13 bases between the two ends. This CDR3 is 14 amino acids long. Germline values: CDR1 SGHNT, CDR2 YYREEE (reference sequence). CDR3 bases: TGTGCCAGCAGCCCCCCGGGTCGGGCCGGGGAGCTGTTTTTT. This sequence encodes CASSPPGRAGELFF.